The sequence of this TCR beta chain was determined in a study of shared clonotypes between healthy human individuals. This clone has only one observation. Every donor was a Caucasian adult from Nashville, Tennessee. Genomic DNA, for the unsorted samples, came from about 90 million PBMCs. The CDR3 runs 14 residues. Germline loops: CDR1 MDHEN, CDR2 SYDVKM. V was clipped by 6 bases and J by 8 bases, with 17 bases between them. It was at deep level that the assay was run. In the study's own analysis: Junction-only immunoSEQ sequences carried no quality scores, so filtering differed. Sequenced by immunoSEQ multiplex PCR; TCRdb stores in-frame clones only, minus some. That table is the source of V, J and clone size, and D and trimming were worked out from the DNA. Of 550,000 to 600,000 clones detected, around 80% appear once; the ten largest clones hold about 12%.

Input material: PBMCs. The J gene is TRBJ2-4, the V gene TRBV28; the D gene could be TRBD1 or TRBD2 (5 bases each). This TCR came from a woman in her forties in good health. Some clones in this sample may be carry-over from other donors' samples. CDR3: CASSHRDLEDIQYF. The DNA for the CDR3 is TGTGCCAGCAGCCACCGGGACCTCGAGGACATTCAGTACTTC.